This T cell receptor beta chain was retrieved from a study of T-cell reconstitution after alpha-beta-depleted transplantation in children (dated by TCRdb to about 2016). Concerning the study at large: Using TCR repertoire profiling, the study followed T-cell immune reconstitution in a quantitative way in children after TCRalphabeta/CD19-depleted allogeneic hematopoietic cell transplantation.

Library prep was done by PCR. The sequencing machine was an Illumina HiSeq 2500. Molecular barcoding was employed in the preparation of TCR libraries, with unique molecular identifiers being used to normalize TCRbeta repertoire quantification. TCRdb reprocessing: public reads trimmed at Q25 with fastp, clones called with MiXCR, in-frame beta chains kept. Rows matching on CDR3 protein sequence are summarized as one entry with the most common DNA and genes. Within this sample are approximately 350,000 distinct CDR3 sequences, with about an eighth of them counted one time only. Over 3.5% of the sample comes from the top ten. According to the germline V gene (reference sequence), CDR1 reads LNHNV and CDR2 reads YYDKDF. The junction carries 23 bases between V and J, which are trimmed by 0 bases and 5 bases respectively. Including the terminal cysteine and phenylalanine, the CDR3 comprises 19 residues. Just the 57-base CDR3 DNA is kept, in frame starting at base 1.

This clonotype was counted at least ten times. This clone's antigen is unknown. Per-base qualities were not stored, and no clone one base away is much larger. The rearrangement joined TRBV15 to TRBJ1-5, and TRBD1 may be the D gene, going by 5 matching bases. This specimen was PBMCs, taken from the stem cell graft. The TCR sequence derives from a human donor who donated a stem cell graft to a child with Fanconi anemia. The CDR3 here reads CATSRDRFNGQGEDQPQHF. The DNA sequence reads TGTGCCACCAGCAGAGATAGGTTTAATGGGCAGGGCGAAGATCAGCCCCAGCATTTT.